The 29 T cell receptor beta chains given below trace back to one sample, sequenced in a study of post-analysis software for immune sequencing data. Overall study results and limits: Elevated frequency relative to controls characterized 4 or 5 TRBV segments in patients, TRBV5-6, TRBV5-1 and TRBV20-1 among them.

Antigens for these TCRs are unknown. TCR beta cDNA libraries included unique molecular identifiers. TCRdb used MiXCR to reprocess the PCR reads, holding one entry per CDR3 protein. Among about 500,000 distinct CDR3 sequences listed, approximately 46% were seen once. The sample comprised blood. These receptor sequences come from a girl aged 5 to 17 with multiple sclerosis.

DNA of the CDR3: TGTGCCAGCGGTCGACAGCCTTCCTACGAGCAGTACTTC. Its protein is CASGRQPSYEQYF. This chain joins TRBV6-2 or TRBV6-3 and TRBJ2-7; a possible D gene is TRBD1 (5 bases). Trimming pared 8 bases from V and 1 base from J, leaving 12 bases between. The CDR3 runs 13 residues. Germline values: CDR1 MNHEY, CDR2 SVGEGT.

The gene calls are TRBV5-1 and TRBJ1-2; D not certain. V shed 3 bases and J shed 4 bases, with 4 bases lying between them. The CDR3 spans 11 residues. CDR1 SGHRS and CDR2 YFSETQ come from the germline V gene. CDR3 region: CASSWGYGYTF. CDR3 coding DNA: TGCGCCAGCAGCTGGGGCTATGGCTACACCTTC.

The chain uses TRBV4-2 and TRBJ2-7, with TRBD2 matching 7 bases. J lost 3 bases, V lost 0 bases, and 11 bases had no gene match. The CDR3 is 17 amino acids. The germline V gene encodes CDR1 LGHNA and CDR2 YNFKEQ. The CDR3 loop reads CASSQDGMGGGVYEQYF. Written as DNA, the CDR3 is TGTGCCAGCAGCCAAGATGGGATGGGCGGGGGAGTCTACGAGCAGTACTTC.

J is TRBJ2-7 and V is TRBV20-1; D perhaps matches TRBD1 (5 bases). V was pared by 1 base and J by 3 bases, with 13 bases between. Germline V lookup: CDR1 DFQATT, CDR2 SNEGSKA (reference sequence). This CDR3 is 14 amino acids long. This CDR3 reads CSARGGQTDYEQYF. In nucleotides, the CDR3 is TGCAGTGCTAGAGGTGGGCAGACAGACTACGAGCAGTACTTC.

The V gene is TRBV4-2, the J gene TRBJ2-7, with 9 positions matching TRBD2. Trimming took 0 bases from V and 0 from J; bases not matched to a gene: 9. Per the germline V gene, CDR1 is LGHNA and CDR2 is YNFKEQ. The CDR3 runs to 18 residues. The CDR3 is CASSQDLRLAESSYEQYF. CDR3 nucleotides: TGTGCCAGCAGCCAAGATCTGAGACTAGCGGAGAGCTCCTACGAGCAGTACTTC.

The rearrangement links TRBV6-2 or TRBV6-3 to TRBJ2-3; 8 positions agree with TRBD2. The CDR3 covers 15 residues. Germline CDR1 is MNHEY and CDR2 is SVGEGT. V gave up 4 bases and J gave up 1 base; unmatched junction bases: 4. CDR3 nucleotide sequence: TGTGCCAGCAGTTCTATGACTAGCGGCACAGATACGCAGTATTTT. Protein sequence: CASSSMTSGTDTQYF.

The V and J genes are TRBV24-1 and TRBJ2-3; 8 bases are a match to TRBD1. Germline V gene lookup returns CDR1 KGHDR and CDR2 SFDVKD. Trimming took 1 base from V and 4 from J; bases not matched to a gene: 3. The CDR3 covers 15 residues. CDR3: CATSDFETGADTQYF. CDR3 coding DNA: TGTGCCACCAGTGATTTTGAGACAGGGGCAGATACGCAGTATTTT.

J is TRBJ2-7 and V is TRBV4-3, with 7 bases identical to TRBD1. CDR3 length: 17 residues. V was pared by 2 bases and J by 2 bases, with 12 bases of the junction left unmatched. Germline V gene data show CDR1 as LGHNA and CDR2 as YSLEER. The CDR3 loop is CASSQRTGVGYPYEQYF. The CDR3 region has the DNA TGCGCCAGCAGCCAAAGGACAGGTGTGGGATATCCCTACGAGCAGTACTTC.

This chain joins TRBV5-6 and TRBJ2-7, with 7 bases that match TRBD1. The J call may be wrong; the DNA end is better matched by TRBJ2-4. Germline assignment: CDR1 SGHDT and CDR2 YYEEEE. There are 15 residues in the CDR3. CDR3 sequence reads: CASSLRGQGENIQYF. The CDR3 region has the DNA TGTGCCAGCAGCTTGAGGGGTCAGGGGGAAAACATTCAGTACTTC.

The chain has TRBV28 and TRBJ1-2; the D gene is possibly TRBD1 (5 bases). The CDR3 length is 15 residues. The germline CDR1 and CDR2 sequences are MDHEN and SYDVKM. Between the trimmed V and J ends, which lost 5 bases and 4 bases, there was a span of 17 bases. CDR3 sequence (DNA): TGTGCCAGCAGTGTGACAGCCAGGGTGAGCTATGGCTACACCTTC. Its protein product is CASSVTARVSYGYTF.

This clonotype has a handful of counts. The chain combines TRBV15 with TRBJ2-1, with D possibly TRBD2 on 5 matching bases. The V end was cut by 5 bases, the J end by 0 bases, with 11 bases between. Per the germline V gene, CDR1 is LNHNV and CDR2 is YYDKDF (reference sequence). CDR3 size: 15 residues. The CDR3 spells CATSRRESSYNEQFF. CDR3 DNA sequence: TGTGCCACCAGCCGAAGGGAGAGCTCCTACAATGAGCAGTTCTTC.

CDR3 sequence reads: CASSLAQGRGYTF. CDR3 sequence (DNA): TGTGCCAGCAGTTTAGCCCAGGGCCGGGGCTACACCTTC. The rearrangement uses TRBV28 and TRBJ1-2; the D gene is possibly TRBD1 (5 bases). The CDR3 consists of 13 residues. Trimming removed 2 bases from V and 8 bases from J, with 12 bases in between. The germline V gene encodes CDR1 MDHEN and CDR2 SYDVKM.

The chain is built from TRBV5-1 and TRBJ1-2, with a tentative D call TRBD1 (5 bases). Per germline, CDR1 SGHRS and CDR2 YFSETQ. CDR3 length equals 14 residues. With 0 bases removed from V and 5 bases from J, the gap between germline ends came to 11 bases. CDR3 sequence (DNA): TGCGCCAGCAGCTTGGGCAGGGTCGGATATGGCTACACCTTC. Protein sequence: CASSLGRVGYGYTF.

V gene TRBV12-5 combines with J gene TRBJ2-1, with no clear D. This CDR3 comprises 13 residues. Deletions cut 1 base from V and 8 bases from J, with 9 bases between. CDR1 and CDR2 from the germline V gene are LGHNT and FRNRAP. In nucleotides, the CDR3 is TGTGCTAGTGGTTTGGGGGATTCGGATGAGCAGTTCTTC. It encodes CASGLGDSDEQFF.

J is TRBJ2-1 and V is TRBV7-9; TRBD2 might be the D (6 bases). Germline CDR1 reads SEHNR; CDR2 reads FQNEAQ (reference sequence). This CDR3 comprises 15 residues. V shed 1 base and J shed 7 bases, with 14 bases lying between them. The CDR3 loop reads CASSLGGTANNEQFF. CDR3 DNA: TGTGCCAGCAGCTTAGGAGGGACTGCTAATAATGAGCAGTTCTTC.

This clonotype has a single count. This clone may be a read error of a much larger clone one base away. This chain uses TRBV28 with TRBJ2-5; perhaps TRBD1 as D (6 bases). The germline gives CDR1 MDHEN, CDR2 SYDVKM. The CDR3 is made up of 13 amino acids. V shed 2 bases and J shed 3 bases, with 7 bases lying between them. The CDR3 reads CASSLTGKETQYF. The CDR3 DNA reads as TGTGCCAGCAGTTTAACAGGGAAAGAGACCCAGTACTTC.

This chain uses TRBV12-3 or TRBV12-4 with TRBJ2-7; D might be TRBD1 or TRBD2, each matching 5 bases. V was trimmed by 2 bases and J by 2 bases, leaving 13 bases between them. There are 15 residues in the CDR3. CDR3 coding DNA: TGTGCCAGCAGTTTAACCGGGACCATCGCCTACGAGCAGTACTTC. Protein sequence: CASSLTGTIAYEQYF.

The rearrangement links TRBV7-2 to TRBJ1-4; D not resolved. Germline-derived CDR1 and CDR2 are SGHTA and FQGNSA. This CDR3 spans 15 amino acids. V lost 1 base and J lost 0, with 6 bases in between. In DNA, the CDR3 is TGTGCCAGCAGCTTAGACGGTGCAACTAATGAAAAACTGTTTTTT. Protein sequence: CASSLDGATNEKLFF.

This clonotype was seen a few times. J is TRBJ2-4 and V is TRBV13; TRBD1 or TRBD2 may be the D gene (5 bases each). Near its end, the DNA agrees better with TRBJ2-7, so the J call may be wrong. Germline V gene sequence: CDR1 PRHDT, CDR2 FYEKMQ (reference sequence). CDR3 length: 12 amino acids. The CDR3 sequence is CASSGGYYEQYF. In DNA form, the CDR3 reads TGTGCCAGCAGCGGGGGTTATTACGAGCAGTACTTC.

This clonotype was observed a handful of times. The CDR3 sequence is CASSYLADPTYEQYF. Here the CDR3 DNA reads TGTGCCAGCAGTTACCTAGCGGACCCGACCTACGAGCAGTACTTC. The V gene is TRBV6-5, the J gene TRBJ2-7; 7 positions agree with TRBD2. V lost 2 bases, J lost 2 bases, and 6 bases stayed unmatched. Germline V gene sequence: CDR1 MNHEY, CDR2 SVGAGI. The CDR3 contains 15 residues.

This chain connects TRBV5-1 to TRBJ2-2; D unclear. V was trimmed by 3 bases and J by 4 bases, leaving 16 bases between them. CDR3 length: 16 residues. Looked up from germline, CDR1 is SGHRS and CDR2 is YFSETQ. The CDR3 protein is CASSWTTRGGTGELFF. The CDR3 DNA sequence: TGCGCCAGCAGCTGGACGACCCGCGGTGGCACCGGGGAGCTGTTTTTT.

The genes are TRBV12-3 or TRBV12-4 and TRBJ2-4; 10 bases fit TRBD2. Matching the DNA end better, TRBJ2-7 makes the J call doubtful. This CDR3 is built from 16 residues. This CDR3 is CASSLTSGIKTYEQYF. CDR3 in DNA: TGTGCCAGCAGTTTAACTAGCGGGATTAAAACCTACGAGCAGTACTTC.

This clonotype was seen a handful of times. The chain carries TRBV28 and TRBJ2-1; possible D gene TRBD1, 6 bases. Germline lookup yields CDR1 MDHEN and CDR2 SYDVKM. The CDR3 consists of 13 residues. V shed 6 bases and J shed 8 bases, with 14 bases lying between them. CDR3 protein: CASRSGARDEQFF. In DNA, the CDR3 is TGTGCCAGCAGGTCAGGGGCACGGGATGAGCAGTTCTTC.

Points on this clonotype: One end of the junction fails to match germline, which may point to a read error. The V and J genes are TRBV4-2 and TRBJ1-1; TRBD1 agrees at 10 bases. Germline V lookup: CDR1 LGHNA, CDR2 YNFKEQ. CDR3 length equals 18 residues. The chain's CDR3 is CASSPGADRGLGNTEVFF. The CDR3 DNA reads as TGTGCCAGCAGCCCGGGGGCCGACAGGGGGCTTGGGAACACTGAAGTTTTCTTT.

This CDR3 reads CATSPHEGGQETQYF. The CDR3 region has the DNA TGTGCCACCAGTCCCCACGAGGGGGGCCAAGAGACCCAGTACTTC. The chain combines TRBV24-1 with TRBJ2-5; D possibly matches TRBD1 or TRBD2 (6 bases each). CDR3 length: 15 amino acids. With 6 bases removed from V and 1 base from J, the gap between germline ends came to 14 bases. CDR1 is KGHDR and CDR2 is SFDVKD in the germline V gene.

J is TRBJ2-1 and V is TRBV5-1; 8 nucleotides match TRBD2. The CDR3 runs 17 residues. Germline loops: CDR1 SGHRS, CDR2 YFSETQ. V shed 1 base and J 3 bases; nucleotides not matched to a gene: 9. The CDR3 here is CASSLFTSGLLYNEQFF. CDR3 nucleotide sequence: TGCGCCAGCAGCTTGTTCACTAGCGGCCTCCTCTACAATGAGCAGTTCTTC. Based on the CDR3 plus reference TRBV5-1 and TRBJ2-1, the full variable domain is KAGVTQTPRYLIKTRGQQVTLSCSPISGHRSVSWYQQTPGQGLQFLFEYFSETQRNKGNFPGRFSGRQFSNSRSEMNVSTLELGDSALYLCASSLFTSGLLYNEQFFGPGTRLTVL.

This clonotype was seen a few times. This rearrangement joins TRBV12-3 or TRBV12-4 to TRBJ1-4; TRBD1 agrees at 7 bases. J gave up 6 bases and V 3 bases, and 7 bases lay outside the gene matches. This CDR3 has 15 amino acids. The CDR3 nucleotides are TGTGCCAGCAGTTTTGGGTCAGGGGGTTATGAAAAACTGTTTTTT. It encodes CASSFGSGGYEKLFF.

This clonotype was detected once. This CDR3 is CASSPQRGQYF. The CDR3 region has the DNA TGCGCCAGCAGCCCCCAACGTGGGCAGTACTTC. The chain combines TRBV5-1 with TRBJ2-7; D is unclear. This CDR3 region has 11 residues. Germline V gene data show CDR1 as SGHRS and CDR2 as YFSETQ. V was pared by 4 bases and J by 9 bases, with 11 bases between.

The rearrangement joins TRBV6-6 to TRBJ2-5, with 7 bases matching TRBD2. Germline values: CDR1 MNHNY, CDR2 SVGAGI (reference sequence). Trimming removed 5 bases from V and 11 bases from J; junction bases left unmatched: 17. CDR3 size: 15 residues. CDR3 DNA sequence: TGTGCCAGCAGTGGCGGGAGACAAGCTTACAATGAGCAGTACTTC. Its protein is CASSGGRQAYNEQYF.